This TCR beta chain emerged from a study of T cells in Graves' hyperthyroidism and ophthalmopathy. General study findings and limits: Ophthalmopathy prediction by the model preceded onset by a median approximately six months.

Inclusion characteristics of ophthalmopathy patients comprised a Clinical Activity Score of at least 3, a NOSPECS grade of at least 4, and duration under 3 months. Germline CDR1 and CDR2: SQVTM and ANQGSEA. The CDR3 is 14 amino acids. Trimming took off 3 bases at V and 2 bases at J, with 10 bases between the two ends. This clonotype occurred many times. Its antigen is not identified. The TCR beta CDR3 regions underwent amplification using RNA transcripts as the source. First-round RT-PCR with HTBI primers amplified the TCR CDR3 region. Each CDR3 protein gets one entry after TCRdb re-called the multiplex PCR reads with MiXCR. This sample has a few hundred thousand distinct CDR3 sequences, with approximately 16% found just once.

Sample: blood. The chain employs TRBV29-1 and TRBJ2-2; perhaps TRBD1 as D (6 bases). The source of this sequence is a woman in her thirties with Graves' ophthalmopathy. This chain's CDR3 is CSVDAGANTGELFF. In DNA form, the CDR3 reads TGCAGCGTTGATGCAGGGGCTAACACCGGGGAGCTGTTTTTT.